Sequencing of this TCR beta chain was carried out in a study of blood T cell repertoires in COVID-19. Looking at the study overall: The samples span acute and convalescent COVID-19 from the United States, Italy and Spain. PBMCs, B-cell-depleted T cells, or T cells were the source of the cDNA or gDNA that made up the material.

V lost 5 bases, J lost 5 bases, and 9 bases stayed unmatched. Germline lookup yields CDR1 SGDLS and CDR2 YYNGEE. The CDR3 has 15 residues. Per the study methods: Researchers report that nucleated cell counts were estimated from reference gene primer amplification. Assay: immunoSEQ multiplex PCR; the TCRdb copy retains only in-frame clones and omits some. V, J and clone size derive from that table, while D and trimming were established from the DNA sequence. This sample yields about 140,000 clones, of which around 90% are seen a single time; roughly 5.4% belongs to the top ten. The sequenced sample consisted of peripheral blood. This clonotype was sampled from a human donor in a cohort sampled during active COVID-19. The chain uses TRBV9 and TRBJ2-3; 9 bases agree with TRBD1. For the CDR3, the DNA is TGTGCCAGCAGGGGACAGGGCCTTCGGAGAGATACGCAGTATTTT. It is translated as CASRGQGLRRDTQYF. Together with reference TRBV9 and TRBJ2-3, the CDR3 gives the full variable domain: DSGVTQTPKHLITATGQRVTLRCSPRSGDLSVYWYQQSLDQGLQFLIQYYNGEERAKGNILERFSAQQFPDLHSELNLSSLELGDSALYFCASRGQGLRRDTQYFGPGTRLTVL.